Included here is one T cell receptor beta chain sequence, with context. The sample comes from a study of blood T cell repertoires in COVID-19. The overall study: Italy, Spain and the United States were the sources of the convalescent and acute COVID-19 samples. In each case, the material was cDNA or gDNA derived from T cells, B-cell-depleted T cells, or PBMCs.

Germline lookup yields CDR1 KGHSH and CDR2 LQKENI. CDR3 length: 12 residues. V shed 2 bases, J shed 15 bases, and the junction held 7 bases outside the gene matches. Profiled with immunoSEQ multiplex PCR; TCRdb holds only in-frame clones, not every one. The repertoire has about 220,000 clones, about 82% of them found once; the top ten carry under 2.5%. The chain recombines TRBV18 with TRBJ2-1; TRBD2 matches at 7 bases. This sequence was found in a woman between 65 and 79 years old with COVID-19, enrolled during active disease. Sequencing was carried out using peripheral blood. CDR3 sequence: CASSPLAGEAFF. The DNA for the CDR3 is TGTGCCAGCTCACCATTGGCGGGAGAAGCGTTCTTC.